The clone carrying this TCR beta chain was seen once. The record originates from a study of blood T cell repertoires in COVID-19. Study context: PBMCs, B-cell-depleted T cells, or T cells provided the cDNA or gDNA that made up the material.

This CDR3 spans 12 amino acids. The V and J ends lost 3 bases and 10 bases respectively, with 12 bases between them. Germline V lookup: CDR1 GTSNPN, CDR2 SVGIG (reference sequence). In the original analysis: Quantification of nucleated cells was approximated via reference gene primer amplification. Clones were read by immunoSEQ multiplex PCR, and TCRdb kept only the in-frame ones, dropping some. That table furnishes V, J and clone size, whereas the DNA furnished D and trimming. The sample contains 200,000 to 300,000 clones, around 88% of which appear only once. Sequencing used PBMCs or T cells enriched from blood (not recorded which). The V call is TRBV30, the J call TRBJ2-2, with D perhaps matching TRBD1 (6 bases). This clonotype originated in a woman aged 40-49 years with acute COVID-19. The CDR3 region has the DNA TGTGCCTGGAGGTGGGGGCAGGTGGAGCTGTTTTTT. Translation gives CAWRWGQVELFF. The full variable domain, completed using reference TRBV30 and TRBJ2-2, is SQTIHQWPATLVQPVGSPLSLECTVEGTSNPNLYWYRQAAGRGLQLLFYSVGIGQISSEVPQNLSASRPQDRQFILSSKKLLLSDSGFYLCAWRWGQVELFFGEGSRLTVL.